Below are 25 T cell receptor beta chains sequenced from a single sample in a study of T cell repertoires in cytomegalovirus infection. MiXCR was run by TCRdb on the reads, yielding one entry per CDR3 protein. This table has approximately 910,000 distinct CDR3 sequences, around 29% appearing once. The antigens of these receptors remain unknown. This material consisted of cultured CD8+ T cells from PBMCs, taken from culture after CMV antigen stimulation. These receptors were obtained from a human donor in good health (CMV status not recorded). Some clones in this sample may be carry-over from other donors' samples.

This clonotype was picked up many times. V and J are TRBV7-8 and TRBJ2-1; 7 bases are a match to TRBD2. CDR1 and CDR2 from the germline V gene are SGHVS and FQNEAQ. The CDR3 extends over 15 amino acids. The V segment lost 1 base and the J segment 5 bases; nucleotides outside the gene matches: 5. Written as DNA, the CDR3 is TGTGCCAGCAGCTTAGGTCTAGCGGCACACAATGAGCAGTTCTTC. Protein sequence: CASSLGLAAHNEQFF.

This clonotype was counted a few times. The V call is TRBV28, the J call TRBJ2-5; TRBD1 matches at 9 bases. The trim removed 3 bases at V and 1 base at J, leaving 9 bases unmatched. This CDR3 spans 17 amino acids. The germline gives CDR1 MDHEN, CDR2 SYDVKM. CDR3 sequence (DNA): TGTGCCAGCAGTTTGCGTGACAGGGGGTTCTCCCAAGAGACCCAGTACTTC. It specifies CASSLRDRGFSQETQYF.

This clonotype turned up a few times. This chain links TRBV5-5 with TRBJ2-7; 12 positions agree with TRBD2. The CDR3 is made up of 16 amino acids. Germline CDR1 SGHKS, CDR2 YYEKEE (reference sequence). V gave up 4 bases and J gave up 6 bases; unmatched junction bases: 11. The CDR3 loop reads CASSVGLAGMLSEQYV. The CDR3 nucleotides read TGTGCCAGCAGCGTAGGACTAGCGGGGATGCTTTCCGAGCAGTACGTC.

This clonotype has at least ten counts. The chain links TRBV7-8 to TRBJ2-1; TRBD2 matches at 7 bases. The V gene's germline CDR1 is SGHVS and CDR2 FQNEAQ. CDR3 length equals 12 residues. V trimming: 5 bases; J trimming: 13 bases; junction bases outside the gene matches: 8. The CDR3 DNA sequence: TGTGCCAGCAGCCCCGGACTAGATGTACAGTTCTTC. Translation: CASSPGLDVQFF.

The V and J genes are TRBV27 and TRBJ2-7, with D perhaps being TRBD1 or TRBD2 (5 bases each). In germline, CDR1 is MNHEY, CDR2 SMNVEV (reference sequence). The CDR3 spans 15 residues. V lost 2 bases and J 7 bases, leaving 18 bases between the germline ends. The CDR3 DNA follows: TGTGCCAGCAGTTTAGGAGGCAGGGAACTACGAGAGCAGTACTTC. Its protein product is CASSLGGRELREQYF.

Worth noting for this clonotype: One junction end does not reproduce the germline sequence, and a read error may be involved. The CDR3 spells CTSGRANTGELFF. The CDR3 DNA sequence: TGTACCAGTGGGAGAGCGAACACCGGGGAGCTGTTTTTT. V usage is TRBV28 and J usage is TRBJ2-2; D perhaps matches TRBD2 (5 bases). The CDR3 is made up of 13 amino acids. Per the germline V gene, CDR1 is MDHEN and CDR2 is SYDVKM.

CDR3 residues: CASKKAFIRNTEAFF. Written as DNA, the CDR3 is TGTGCCAGCAAAAAGGCTTTCATAAGGAACACTGAAGCTTTCTTT. The V and J genes are TRBV6-5 and TRBJ1-1, with D uncertain. The CDR3 length is 15 residues. V gave up 7 bases and J gave up 1 base, with 16 bases separating them. CDR1 and CDR2 from the germline V gene are MNHEY and SVGAGI.

The CDR3 reads CASSLAMDNWRETQYF. Written as DNA, the CDR3 is TGTGCCAGCAGCCTCGCCATGGACAACTGGAGGGAGACCCAGTACTTC. The rearrangement links TRBV3-1 to TRBJ2-5, with D perhaps matching TRBD1 or TRBD2 (5 bases each). Trimming took off 4 bases at V and 5 bases at J, with 20 bases between the two ends. The germline gives CDR1 LGHDT, CDR2 YNNKEL (reference sequence). CDR3 length: 16 residues.

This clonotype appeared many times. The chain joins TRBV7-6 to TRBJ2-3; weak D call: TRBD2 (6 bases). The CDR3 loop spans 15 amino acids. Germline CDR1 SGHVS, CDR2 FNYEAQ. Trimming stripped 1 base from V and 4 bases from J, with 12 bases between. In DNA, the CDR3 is TGTGCCAGCAGCTTAGAAGGAGGGGCCGCAGATACGCAGTATTTT. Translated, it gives CASSLEGGAADTQYF.

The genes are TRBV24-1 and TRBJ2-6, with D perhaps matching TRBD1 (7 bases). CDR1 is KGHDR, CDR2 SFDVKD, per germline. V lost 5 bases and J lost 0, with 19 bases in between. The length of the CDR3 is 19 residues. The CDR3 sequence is CATSGPTGGTDSGANVLTF. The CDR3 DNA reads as TGTGCCACCAGTGGTCCCACTGGCGGGACAGACTCTGGGGCCAACGTCCTGACTTTC.

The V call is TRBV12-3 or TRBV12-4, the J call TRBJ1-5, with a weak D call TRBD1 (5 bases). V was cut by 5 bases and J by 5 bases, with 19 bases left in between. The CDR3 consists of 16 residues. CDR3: CASSPWESAGDQPQHF. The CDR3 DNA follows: TGTGCCAGCAGTCCCTGGGAGTCGGCGGGGGATCAGCCCCAGCATTTT.

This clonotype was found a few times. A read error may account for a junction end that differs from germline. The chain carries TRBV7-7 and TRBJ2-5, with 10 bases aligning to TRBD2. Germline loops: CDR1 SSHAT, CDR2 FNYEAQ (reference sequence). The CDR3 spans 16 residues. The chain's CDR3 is CASSTIAGGTAETQYF. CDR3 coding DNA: TGTGCTAGCAGCACCATAGCGGGGGGTACCGCAGAGACCCAGTACTTC.

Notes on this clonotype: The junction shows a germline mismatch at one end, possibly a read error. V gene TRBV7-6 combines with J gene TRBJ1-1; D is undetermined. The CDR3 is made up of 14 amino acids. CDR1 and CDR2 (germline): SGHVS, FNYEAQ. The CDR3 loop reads CANSLTWGDTEAFF. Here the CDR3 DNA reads TGTGCCAACAGCCTAACCTGGGGAGACACTGAAGCTTTCTTT.

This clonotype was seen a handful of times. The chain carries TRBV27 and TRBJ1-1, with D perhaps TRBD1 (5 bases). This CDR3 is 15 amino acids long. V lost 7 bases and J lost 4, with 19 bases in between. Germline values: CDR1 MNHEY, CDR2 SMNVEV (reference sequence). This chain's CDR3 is CASMGQFMGGTEAFF. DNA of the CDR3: TGTGCCAGCATGGGGCAATTTATGGGGGGCACTGAAGCTTTCTTT.

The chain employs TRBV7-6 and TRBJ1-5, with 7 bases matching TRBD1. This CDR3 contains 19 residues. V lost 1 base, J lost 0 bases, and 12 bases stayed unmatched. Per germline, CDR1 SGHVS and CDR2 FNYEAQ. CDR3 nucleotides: TGTGCCAGCAGCTTAGAGGGGGCAGGAGGATATGTTAGCAATCAGCCCCAGCATTTT. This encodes CASSLEGAGGYVSNQPQHF.

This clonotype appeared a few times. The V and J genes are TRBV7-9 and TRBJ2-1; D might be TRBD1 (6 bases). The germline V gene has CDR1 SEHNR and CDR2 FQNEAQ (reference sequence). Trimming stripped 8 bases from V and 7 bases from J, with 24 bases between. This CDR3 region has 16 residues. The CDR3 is CASLSPRAGERNEQFF. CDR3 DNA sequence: TGTGCCAGCTTGTCCCCCCGAGCAGGGGAAAGGAATGAGCAGTTCTTC.

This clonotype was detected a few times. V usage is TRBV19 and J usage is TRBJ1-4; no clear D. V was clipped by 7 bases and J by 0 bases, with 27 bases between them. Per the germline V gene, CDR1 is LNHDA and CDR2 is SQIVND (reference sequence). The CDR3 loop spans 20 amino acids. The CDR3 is CASTAIPALDGHATNEKLFF. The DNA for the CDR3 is TGTGCCAGTACCGCTATCCCGGCCTTAGACGGTCATGCAACTAATGAAAAACTGTTTTTT.

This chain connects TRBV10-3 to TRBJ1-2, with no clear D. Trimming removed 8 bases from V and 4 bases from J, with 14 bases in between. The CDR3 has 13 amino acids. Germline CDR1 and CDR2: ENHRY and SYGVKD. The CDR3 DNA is TGTGCCATCGCTGGCAGCGACTTCTATGGCTACACCTTC. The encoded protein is CAIAGSDFYGYTF.

The CDR3 protein is CASSYLAPNYGYTF. The CDR3 DNA sequence: TGTGCCAGCAGTTATTTAGCTCCTAACTATGGCTACACCTTC. The rearrangement joins TRBV6-6 to TRBJ1-2; the D is unclear. Germline loops: CDR1 MNHNY, CDR2 SVGAGI (reference sequence). This CDR3 has 14 amino acids. V lost 3 bases, J lost 0 bases, and 8 bases lay in between.

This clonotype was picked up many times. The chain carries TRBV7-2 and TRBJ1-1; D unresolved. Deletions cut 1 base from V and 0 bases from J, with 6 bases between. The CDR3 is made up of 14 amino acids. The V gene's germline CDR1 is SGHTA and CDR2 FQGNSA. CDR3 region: CASSLDIMNTEAFF. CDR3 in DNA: TGTGCCAGCAGCTTAGATATTATGAACACTGAAGCTTTCTTT.

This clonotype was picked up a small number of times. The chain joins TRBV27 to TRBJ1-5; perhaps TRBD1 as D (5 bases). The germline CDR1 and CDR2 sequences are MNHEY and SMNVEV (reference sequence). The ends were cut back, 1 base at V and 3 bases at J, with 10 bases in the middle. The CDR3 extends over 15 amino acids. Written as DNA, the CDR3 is TGTGCCAGCAGTTTATTGCAGGGAGTCAATCAGCCCCAGCATTTT. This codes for CASSLLQGVNQPQHF.

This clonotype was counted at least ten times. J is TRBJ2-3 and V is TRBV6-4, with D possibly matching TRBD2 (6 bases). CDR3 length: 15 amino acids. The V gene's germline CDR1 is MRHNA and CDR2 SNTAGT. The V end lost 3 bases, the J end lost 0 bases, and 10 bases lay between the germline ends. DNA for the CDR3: TGTGCCAGCAGTGAGAGTAGCGGTAGCACAGATACGCAGTATTTT. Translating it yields CASSESSGSTDTQYF.

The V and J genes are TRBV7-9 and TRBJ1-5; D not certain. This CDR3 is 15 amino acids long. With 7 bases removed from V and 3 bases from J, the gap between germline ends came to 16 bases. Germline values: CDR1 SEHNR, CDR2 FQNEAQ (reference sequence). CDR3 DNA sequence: TGTGCCAGCACTTCCGACTGGCCCCCCAATCAGCCCCAGCATTTT. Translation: CASTSDWPPNQPQHF. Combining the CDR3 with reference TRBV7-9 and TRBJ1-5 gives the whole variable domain DTGVSQNPRHKITKRGQNVTFRCDPISEHNRLYWYRQTLGQGPEFLTYFQNEAQLEKSRLLSDRFSAERPKGSFSTLEIQRTEQGDSAMYLCASTSDWPPNQPQHFGDGTRLSIL.

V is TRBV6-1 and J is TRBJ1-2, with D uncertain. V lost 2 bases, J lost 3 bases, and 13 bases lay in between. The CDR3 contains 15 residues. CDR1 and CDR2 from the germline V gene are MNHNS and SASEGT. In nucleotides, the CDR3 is TGTGCCAGCAGTGAATCACGGGCCACCCACTATGGCTACACCTTC. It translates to CASSESRATHYGYTF.

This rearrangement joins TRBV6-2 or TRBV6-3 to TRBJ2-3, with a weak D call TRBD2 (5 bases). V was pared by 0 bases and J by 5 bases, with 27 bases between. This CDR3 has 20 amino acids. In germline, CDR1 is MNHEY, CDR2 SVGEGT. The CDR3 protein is CASSYSLAPGLEGLGDTQYF. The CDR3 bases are TGTGCCAGCAGTTACTCCCTAGCCCCGGGCCTCGAAGGTTTGGGAGATACGCAGTATTTT.